This passage covers 13 T cell receptor beta chains from one sample sequenced in a study of PD-1 blockade in classical Hodgkin lymphoma. Sequencing was performed with immunoSEQ multiplex PCR; in TCRdb, only in-frame clones are kept and a portion is missing. Here the sample spans tens of thousands of clones, 85% to 95% being singletons. The time point denotes: newly diagnosed, previously untreated cHL patient sample. The sample comprised peripheral blood mononuclear cells (PBMCs). The receptors derive from a human donor with classical Hodgkin lymphoma.

The V call is TRBV5-1, the J call TRBJ1-1; a possible D gene is TRBD1 (5 bases). V lost 3 bases, J lost 7 bases, and 13 bases lay in between. The length of the CDR3 is 13 residues. Germline V gene data show CDR1 as SGHRS and CDR2 as YFSETQ. Written as DNA, the CDR3 is TGCGCCAGCAGCTCGCGGTTGGGGCGTGAAGCTTTCTTT. It codes for CASSSRLGREAFF.

The CDR3 protein is CASSQDLGNREKLFF. The CDR3 DNA is TGCGCCAGCAGCCAAGATTTGGGGAATCGGGAAAAACTGTTTTTT. V and J are TRBV4-3 and TRBJ1-4, with D hard to call. Germline CDR1 LGHNA, CDR2 YSLEER. Trimming left V 0 bases short and J 8 bases short, with 13 bases between. The CDR3 loop spans 15 amino acids.

V gene TRBV29-1 combines with J gene TRBJ1-2; D not certain. The germline CDR1 and CDR2 sequences are SQVTM and ANQGSEA. This CDR3 is built from 15 residues. V lost 5 bases, J lost 1 base, and 17 bases lay in between. As DNA, the CDR3 is TGCAGCGTTTCTGGTAGGCCTACGGATAACTATGGCTACACCTTC. Translation: CSVSGRPTDNYGYTF.

The chain employs TRBV4-2 and TRBJ2-1, with D perhaps matching TRBD1 (5 bases). Germline CDR1 LGHNA, CDR2 YNFKEQ. V dropped 0 bases and J dropped 3 bases, with 9 bases sitting between them. CDR3 size: 15 residues. The CDR3 reads CASSQDLRGYNEQFF. The DNA of the CDR3 is TGTGCCAGCAGCCAAGATCTTAGGGGCTACAATGAGCAGTTCTTC.

The chain couples TRBV11-3 to TRBJ2-2; no reliable D call. V was clipped by 1 base and J by 6 bases, with 12 bases between them. The CDR3 loop spans 15 amino acids. The germline V gene has CDR1 SGHNT and CDR2 YENEEA. CDR3 DNA sequence: TGTGCCAGCAGCTTAGGTTCTCCTGTCGCCGGGGAGCTGTTTTTT. Its translation is CASSLGSPVAGELFF.

This clone was counted a single time. The chain combines TRBV19 with TRBJ2-2, with D possibly TRBD1 on 5 matching bases. Germline CDR1 LNHDA, CDR2 SQIVND (reference sequence). The CDR3 consists of 18 residues. V was trimmed by 5 bases and J by 3 bases, leaving 22 bases between them. In DNA form, the CDR3 reads TGTGCCAGTAGTGCCCACGTCCGCAGGGTCATGTACACCGGGGAGCTGTTTTTT. This encodes CASSAHVRRVMYTGELFF.

The chain is built from TRBV11-1 and TRBJ2-5, with 7 nucleotides matching TRBD2. Germline CDR1 reads SGHAT; CDR2 reads FQDESV (reference sequence). With 4 bases clipped from V and 1 base from J, the junction kept 3 bases outside the gene matches. The CDR3 extends over 14 amino acids. The CDR3 region has the DNA TGTGCCAGCAGCTCCCGGACTAGCCAAGAGACCCAGTACTTC. Protein product: CASSSRTSQETQYF.

The gene calls are TRBV11-3 and TRBJ2-1, with a tentative D call TRBD2 (6 bases). CDR1 and CDR2 (germline): SGHNT, YENEEA. The CDR3 spans 13 residues. With 8 bases removed from V and 5 bases from J, the gap between germline ends came to 13 bases. CDR3 DNA sequence: TGTGCCAGCGAAGTGGGCGGGGACAATGAGCAGTTCTTC. As protein: CASEVGGDNEQFF. The full variable domain, with the rest looked up from reference TRBV11-3 and TRBJ2-1, is EAGVVQSPRYKIIEKKQPVAFWCNPISGHNTLYWYLQNLGQGPELLIRYENEEAVDDSQLPKDRFSAERLKGVDSTLKIQPAELGDSAVYLCASEVGGDNEQFFGPGTRLTVL.

The chain joins TRBV18 to TRBJ1-3; TRBD1 agrees at 8 bases. The trim removed 5 bases at V and 2 bases at J, leaving 5 bases unmatched. CDR1 KGHSH and CDR2 LQKENI come from the germline V gene. The length of the CDR3 is 15 residues. The DNA of the CDR3 is TGTGCCAGCTCATCAGACAGGGGCCCTGGAAACACCATATATTTT. It is translated as CASSSDRGPGNTIYF.

The sample holds one count of this clone. The chain joins TRBV9 to TRBJ2-3; 7 nucleotides agree with TRBD2. Looked up from germline, CDR1 is SGDLS and CDR2 is YYNGEE. This CDR3 spans 16 amino acids. V lost 0 bases to trimming and J lost 0 bases; unmatched junction nucleotides: 4. CDR3 region: CASSVEVAGSTDTQYF. The CDR3 DNA follows: TGTGCCAGCAGCGTAGAAGTAGCGGGCAGCACAGATACGCAGTATTTT.

The chain has TRBV14 and TRBJ1-1; D is uncertain. The CDR3 runs 14 residues. Trimming cost V 0 bases and J 4 bases, with 9 bases left between them. Germline values: CDR1 SGHDN, CDR2 FVKESK. CDR3 DNA: TGTGCCAGCAGCCAAGATCTCGGAAGCACTGAAGCTTTCTTT. Amino acid sequence: CASSQDLGSTEAFF.

This chain joins TRBV6-7 and TRBJ2-7; D is uncertain. TRBV6-7 is annotated as an ORF whose role is uncertain. The CDR3 totals 13 residues. With 7 bases removed from V and 4 bases from J, the gap between germline ends came to 14 bases. The CDR3 region is CASNNARVYEQYF. CDR3 in DNA: TGTGCCAGCAACAACGCCCGAGTTTACGAGCAGTACTTC.

There are a few counts of this clone. This chain links TRBV6-1 with TRBJ1-5, with no clear D. Germline assignment: CDR1 MNHNS and CDR2 SASEGT. Trimming took off 5 bases at V and 5 bases at J, with 13 bases between the two ends. The length of the CDR3 is 14 residues. The CDR3 reads CASSLLNGDQPQHF. CDR3 sequence (DNA): TGTGCCAGCAGTCTTCTTAACGGGGATCAGCCCCAGCATTTT.